These T cell receptor beta chains were read from a single sample in a study of cytotoxic CD8 clonotypes in ibrutinib-treated CLL. The data were produced by immunoSEQ multiplex PCR, yet TCRdb's version contains in-frame clones alone and is incomplete. The sample yields 50,000 to 75,000 clones, approximately 71% seen once. The source was PBMCs, collected after 12 months of ibrutinib treatment. These receptors were collected from a human donor with chronic lymphocytic leukemia. The CDR3 runs from the conserved cysteine through the conserved F or W. D genes are given only for firm matches. Clone size, where shown, is once, few, many, or a class for clones that have expanded.

TRBJ1-5 | TRBD1 | TRBV7-6 | once | CASSLRRDSTQHF | TGTGCCAGCAGCCTGCGACGGGACAGTACCCAGCATTTT
TRBJ2-3 | - | TRBV29-1 | - | CSVELSRGGDTQYF | TGCAGCGTTGAACTTTCCAGGGGGGGGGATACGCAGTATTTT
TRBJ2-3 | TRBD2 | TRBV7-9 | - | CASSLELLADTQYF | TGTGCCAGCAGCTTAGAACTACTAGCGGATACGCAGTATTTT
TRBJ2-1 | - | TRBV6-5 | - | CASSYSGSSSYNEQFF | TGTGCCAGCAGTTACTCGGGGTCAAGCTCCTACAATGAGCAGTTCTTC
TRBJ2-7 | TRBD1 | TRBV5-1 | - | CASTQVGQGYGEQYF | TGCGCCAGCACCCAGGTGGGACAGGGATATGGCGAGCAGTACTTC
TRBJ1-2 | - | TRBV6-1 | - | CASSDGLRNYGYTF | TGTGCCAGCAGTGATGGACTTAGGAACTATGGCTACACCTTC
TRBJ2-1 | - | TRBV11-3 | - | CASSLDGKVGTPAYNEQFF | TGTGCCAGCAGCTTAGATGGGAAGGTCGGGACACCGGCGTACAATGAGCAGTTCTTC
TRBJ2-7 | TRBD1 | TRBV30 | - | CACPGQGIEQYF | TGTGCCTGCCCAGGACAGGGTATCGAGCAGTACTTC
TRBJ2-1 | TRBD1 | TRBV18 | - | CASSPGTGNNEQFF | TGTGCCAGCTCACCAGGGACAGGGAACAATGAGCAGTTCTTC
TRBJ2-6 | TRBD2 | TRBV2 | few | CASSEALGTSGRTTGANVLTF | TGTGCCAGCAGTGAAGCGCTTGGGACTAGCGGGAGAACTACTGGGGCCAACGTCCTGACTTTC